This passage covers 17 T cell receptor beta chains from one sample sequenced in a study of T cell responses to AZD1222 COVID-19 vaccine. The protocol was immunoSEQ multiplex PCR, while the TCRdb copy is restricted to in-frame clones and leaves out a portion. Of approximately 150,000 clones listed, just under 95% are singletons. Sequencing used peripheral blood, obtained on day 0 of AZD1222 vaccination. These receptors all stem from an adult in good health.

The CDR3 reads CASSTLPGRSTEAFF. DNA of the CDR3: TGTGCCAGCAGCACCCTGCCGGGTCGGAGCACTGAAGCTTTCTTT. This sequence joins TRBV7-8 and TRBJ1-1; D is uncertain. With 5 bases removed from V and 4 bases from J, the gap between germline ends came to 17 bases. CDR1 and CDR2 (germline): SGHVS, FQNEAQ. This CDR3 has 15 amino acids.

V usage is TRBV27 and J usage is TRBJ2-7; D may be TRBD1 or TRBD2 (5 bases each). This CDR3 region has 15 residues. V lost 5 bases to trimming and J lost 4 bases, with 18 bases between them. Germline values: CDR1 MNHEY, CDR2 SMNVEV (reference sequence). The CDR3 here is CASSPLPGTTYEQYF. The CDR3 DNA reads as TGTGCCAGCAGTCCCTTACCGGGGACCACTTACGAGCAGTACTTC.

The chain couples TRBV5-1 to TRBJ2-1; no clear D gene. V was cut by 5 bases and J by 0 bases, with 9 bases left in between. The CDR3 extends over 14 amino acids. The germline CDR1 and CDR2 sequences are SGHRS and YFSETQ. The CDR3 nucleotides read TGCGCCAGCAGAAGGCTAAGCTCCTACAATGAGCAGTTCTTC. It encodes CASRRLSSYNEQFF.

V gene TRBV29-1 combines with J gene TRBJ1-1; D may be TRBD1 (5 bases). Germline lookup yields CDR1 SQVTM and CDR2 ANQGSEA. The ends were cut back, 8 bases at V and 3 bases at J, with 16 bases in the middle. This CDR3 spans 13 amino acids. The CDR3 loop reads CSTKGLMDTEAFF. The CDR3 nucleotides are TGCAGCACCAAGGGACTGATGGACACTGAAGCTTTCTTT.

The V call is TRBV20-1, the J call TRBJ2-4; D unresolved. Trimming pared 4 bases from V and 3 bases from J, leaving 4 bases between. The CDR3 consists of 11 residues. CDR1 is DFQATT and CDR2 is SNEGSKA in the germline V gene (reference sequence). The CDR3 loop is CSAINKNIQYF. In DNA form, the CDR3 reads TGCAGTGCTATAAACAAAAACATTCAGTACTTC.

CDR3 region: CASSTSTDTQYF. The CDR3 region has the DNA TGTGCCAGTAGTACCTCAACAGATACGCAGTATTTT. The rearrangement uses TRBV19 and TRBJ2-3; unclear D gene. V was shortened by 4 bases and J by 3 bases, with 5 bases between the two germline ends. The CDR3 contains 12 residues. In germline, CDR1 is LNHDA, CDR2 SQIVND (reference sequence).

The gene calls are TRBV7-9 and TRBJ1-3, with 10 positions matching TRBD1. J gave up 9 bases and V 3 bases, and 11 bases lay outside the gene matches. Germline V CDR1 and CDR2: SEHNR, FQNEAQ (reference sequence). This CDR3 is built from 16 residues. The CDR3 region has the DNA TGTGCCAGCAGCTTGGGGACAGGGGCCCCCGAATTCACCATATATTTT. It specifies CASSLGTGAPEFTIYF.

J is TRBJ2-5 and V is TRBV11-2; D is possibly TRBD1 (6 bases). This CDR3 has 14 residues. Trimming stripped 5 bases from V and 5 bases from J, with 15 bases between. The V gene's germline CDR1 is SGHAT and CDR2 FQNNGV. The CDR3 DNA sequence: TGTGCCAGCAGCATACAGGGATTTGGGGAGACCCAGTACTTC. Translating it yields CASSIQGFGETQYF.

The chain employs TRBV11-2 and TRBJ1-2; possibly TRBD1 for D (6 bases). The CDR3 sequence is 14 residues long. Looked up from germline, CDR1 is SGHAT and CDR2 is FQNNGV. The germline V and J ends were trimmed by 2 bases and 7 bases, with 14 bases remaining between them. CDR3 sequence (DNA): TGTGCCAGCAGCTTACCCCCAGGGGCGGGTGGCTACACCTTC. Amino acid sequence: CASSLPPGAGGYTF.

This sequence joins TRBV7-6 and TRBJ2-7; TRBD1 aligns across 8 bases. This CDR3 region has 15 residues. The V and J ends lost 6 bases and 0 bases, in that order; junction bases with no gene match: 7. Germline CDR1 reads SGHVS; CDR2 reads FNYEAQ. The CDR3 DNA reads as TGTGCCAGCAGTCAGGGGGCGGAGGTCTCCTACGAGCAGTACTTC. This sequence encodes CASSQGAEVSYEQYF. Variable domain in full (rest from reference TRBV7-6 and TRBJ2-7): GAGVSQSPRYKVTKRGQDVALRCDPISGHVSLYWYRQALGQGPEFLTYFNYEAQQDKSGLPNDRFSAERPEGSISTLTIQRTEQRDSAMYRCASSQGAEVSYEQYFGPGTRLTVT.

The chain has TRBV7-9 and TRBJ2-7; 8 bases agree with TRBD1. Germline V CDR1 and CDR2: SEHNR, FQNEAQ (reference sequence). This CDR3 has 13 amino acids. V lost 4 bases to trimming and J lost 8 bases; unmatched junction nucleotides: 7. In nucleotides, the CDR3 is TGTGCCAGCAGCTACACCAGACAGGGGCAGCAGTACTTC. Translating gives CASSYTRQGQQYF.

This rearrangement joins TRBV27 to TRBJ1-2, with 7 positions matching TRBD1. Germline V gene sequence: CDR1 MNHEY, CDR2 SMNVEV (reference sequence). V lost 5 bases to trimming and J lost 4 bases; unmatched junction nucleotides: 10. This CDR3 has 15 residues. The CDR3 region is CASSPRTGPTYGYTF. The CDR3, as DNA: TGTGCCAGCAGTCCCCGGACAGGACCCACCTATGGCTACACCTTC.

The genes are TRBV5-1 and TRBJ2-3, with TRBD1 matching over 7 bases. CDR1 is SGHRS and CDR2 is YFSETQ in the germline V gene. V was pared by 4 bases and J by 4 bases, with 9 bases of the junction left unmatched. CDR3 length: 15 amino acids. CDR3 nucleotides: TGCGCCAGCAGCATCGGACAGGCAGCGCCAGATACGCAGTATTTT. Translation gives CASSIGQAAPDTQYF.

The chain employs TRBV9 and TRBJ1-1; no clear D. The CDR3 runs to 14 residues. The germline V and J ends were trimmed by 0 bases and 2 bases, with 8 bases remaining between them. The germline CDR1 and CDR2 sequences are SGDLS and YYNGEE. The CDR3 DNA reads TGTGCCAGCAGCGTAGATGGGGAAAACACTGAAGCTTTCTTT. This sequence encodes CASSVDGENTEAFF.

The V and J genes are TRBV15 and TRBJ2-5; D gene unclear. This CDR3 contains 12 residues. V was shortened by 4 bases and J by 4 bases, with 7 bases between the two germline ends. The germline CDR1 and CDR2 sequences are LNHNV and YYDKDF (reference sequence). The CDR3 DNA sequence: TGTGCCACCAGCACCACCCCAGAGACCCAGTACTTC. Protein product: CATSTTPETQYF.

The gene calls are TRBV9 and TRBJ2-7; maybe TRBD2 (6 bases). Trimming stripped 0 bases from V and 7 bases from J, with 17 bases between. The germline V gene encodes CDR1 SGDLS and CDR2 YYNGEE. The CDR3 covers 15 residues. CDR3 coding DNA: TGTGCCAGCAGCGTAGATCCGATGGGCGGGACGGAGCAGTACTTC. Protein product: CASSVDPMGGTEQYF.

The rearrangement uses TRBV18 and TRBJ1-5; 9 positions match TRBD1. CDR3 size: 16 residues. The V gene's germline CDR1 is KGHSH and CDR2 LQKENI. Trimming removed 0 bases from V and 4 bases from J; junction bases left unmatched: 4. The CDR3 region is CASSPPGQGINQPQHF. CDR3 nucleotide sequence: TGTGCCAGCTCACCACCGGGACAGGGTATTAATCAGCCCCAGCATTTT.